The text below deals with one TCR beta chain. This sample was taken from a study of blood T cell repertoires in COVID-19. Study details: The cDNA or gDNA used as material had been derived from T cells, B-cell-depleted T cells, or PBMCs.

Assay: immunoSEQ multiplex PCR; the TCRdb copy retains only in-frame clones and omits some. The top ten clones hold 4.8% of a sample with 200,000 to 250,000 clones, about four fifths of them seen once. The clonotype was recovered from a woman in her forties or fifties who had been exposed to COVID-19. The sequenced sample consisted of PBMCs or T cells enriched from blood (not recorded which).

Here the CDR3 DNA reads TGTGCCAGCGGATTGGGACACCGAGCGATCTATGGCTACACCTTC. Residues: CASGLGHRAIYGYTF. The genes are TRBV28 and TRBJ1-2; TRBD1 is a possible D gene (6 bases). The CDR3 consists of 15 residues. CDR1 is MDHEN, CDR2 SYDVKM, per germline. V lost 8 bases to trimming and J lost 4 bases, with 20 bases between them.